What follows describes a single T cell receptor beta chain. The data belong to a study of blood T cell repertoires in COVID-19. The overall study: Both acute and convalescent COVID-19 samples were obtained from the United States, Italy and Spain.

V dropped 2 bases and J dropped 8 bases, with 14 bases sitting between them. The CDR3 is 14 residues long. Germline V lookup: CDR1 KGHDR, CDR2 SFDVKD. Profiling relied on immunoSEQ multiplex PCR, and the TCRdb table lists in-frame clones only, not all of them. In the table there are around 150,000 clones, 85% to 95% of which are singletons. This TCR was sampled from a woman in her forties or fifties with acute or convalescent COVID-19. The sequenced sample was peripheral blood. This chain joins TRBV24-1 and TRBJ1-2; D perhaps matches TRBD1 (6 bases). CDR3 amino acids: CATSDSLGTSGYTF. The CDR3 DNA follows: TGTGCCACCAGTGATTCCCTCGGGACATCCGGCTACACCTTC.